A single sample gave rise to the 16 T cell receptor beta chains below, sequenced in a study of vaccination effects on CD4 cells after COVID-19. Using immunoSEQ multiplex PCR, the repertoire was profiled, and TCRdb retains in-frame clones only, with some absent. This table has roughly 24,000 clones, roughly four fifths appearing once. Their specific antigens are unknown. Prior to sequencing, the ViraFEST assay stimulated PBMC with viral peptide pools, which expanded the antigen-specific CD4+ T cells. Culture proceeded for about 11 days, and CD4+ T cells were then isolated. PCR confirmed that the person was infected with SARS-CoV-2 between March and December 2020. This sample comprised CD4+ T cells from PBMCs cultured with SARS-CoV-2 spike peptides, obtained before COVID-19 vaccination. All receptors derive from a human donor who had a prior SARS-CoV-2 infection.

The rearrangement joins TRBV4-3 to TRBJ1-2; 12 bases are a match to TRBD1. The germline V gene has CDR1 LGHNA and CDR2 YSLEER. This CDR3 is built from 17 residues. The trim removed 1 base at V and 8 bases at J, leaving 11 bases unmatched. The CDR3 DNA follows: TGCGCCAGCAGCCAAGGGTTGTTCGGGACAGGGGGCTGGGGCTACACCTTC. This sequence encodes CASSQGLFGTGGWGYTF.

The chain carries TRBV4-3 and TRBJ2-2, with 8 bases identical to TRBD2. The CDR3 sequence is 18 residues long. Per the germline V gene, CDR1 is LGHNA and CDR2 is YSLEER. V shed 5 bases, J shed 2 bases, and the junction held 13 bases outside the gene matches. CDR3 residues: CASSVELAADLNTGELFF. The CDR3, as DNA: TGCGCCAGCAGCGTAGAACTAGCGGCAGACCTCAACACCGGGGAGCTGTTTTTT.

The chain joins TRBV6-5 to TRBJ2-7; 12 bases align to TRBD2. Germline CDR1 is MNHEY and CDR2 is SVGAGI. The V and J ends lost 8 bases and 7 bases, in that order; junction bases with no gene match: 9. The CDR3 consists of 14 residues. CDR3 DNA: TGTGCCAGCGGCAAACTAGCGGGAGGAGGTGAGCAGTACTTC. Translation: CASGKLAGGGEQYF.

The CDR3 is CASSFLTGLNEKLFF. The CDR3 DNA sequence: TGCGCCAGCAGCTTCTTGACAGGACTTAATGAAAAACTGTTTTTT. The chain has TRBV5-1 and TRBJ1-4, with D tentatively TRBD1 (6 bases). This CDR3 comprises 15 residues. Trimming shortened V by 2 bases and J by 4 bases, and 12 bases separated the two germline ends. Germline V gene data show CDR1 as SGHRS and CDR2 as YFSETQ.

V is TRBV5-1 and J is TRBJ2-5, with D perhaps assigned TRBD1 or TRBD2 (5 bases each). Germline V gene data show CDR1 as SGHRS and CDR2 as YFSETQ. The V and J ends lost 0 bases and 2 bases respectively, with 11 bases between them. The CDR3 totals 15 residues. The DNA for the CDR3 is TGCGCCAGCAGCTTGGCCGGGGCGACACAAGAGACCCAGTACTTC. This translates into CASSLAGATQETQYF.

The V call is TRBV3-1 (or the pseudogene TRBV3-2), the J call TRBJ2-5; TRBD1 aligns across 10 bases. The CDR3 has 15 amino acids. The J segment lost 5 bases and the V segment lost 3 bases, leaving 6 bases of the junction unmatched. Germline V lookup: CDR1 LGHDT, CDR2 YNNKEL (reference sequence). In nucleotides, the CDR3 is TGTGCCAGCAGCCAGTGGGGGACAGGGGAGGAGACCCAGTACTTC. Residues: CASSQWGTGEETQYF.

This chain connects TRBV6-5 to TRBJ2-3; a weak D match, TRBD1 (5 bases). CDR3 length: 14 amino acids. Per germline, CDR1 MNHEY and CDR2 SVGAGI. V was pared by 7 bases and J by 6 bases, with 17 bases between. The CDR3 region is CASTQGAYFDTQYF. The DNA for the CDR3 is TGTGCCAGCACCCAAGGGGCCTACTTTGATACGCAGTATTTT.

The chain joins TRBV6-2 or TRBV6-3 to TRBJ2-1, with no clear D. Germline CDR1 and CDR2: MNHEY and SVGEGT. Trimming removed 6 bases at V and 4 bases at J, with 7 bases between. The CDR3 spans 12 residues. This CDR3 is CASSTVYNEQFF. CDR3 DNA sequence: TGTGCCAGCAGCACCGTTTACAATGAGCAGTTCTTC.

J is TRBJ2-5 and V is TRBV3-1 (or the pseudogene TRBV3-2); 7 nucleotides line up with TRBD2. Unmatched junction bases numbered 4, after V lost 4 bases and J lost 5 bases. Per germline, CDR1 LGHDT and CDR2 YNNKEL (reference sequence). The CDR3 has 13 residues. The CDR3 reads CASSRGGVETQYF. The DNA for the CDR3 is TGTGCCAGCAGCCGGGGGGGAGTGGAGACCCAGTACTTC.

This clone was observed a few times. The CDR3 protein is CASSEGDRNYEQYF. CDR3 DNA: TGTGCCAGCAGTGAGGGGGACAGAAACTACGAGCAGTACTTC. The chain combines TRBV6-1 with TRBJ2-7; 7 bases line up with TRBD1. The trim removed 3 bases at V and 3 bases at J, leaving 5 bases unmatched. The CDR3 runs 14 residues. CDR1 and CDR2 from the germline V gene are MNHNS and SASEGT.

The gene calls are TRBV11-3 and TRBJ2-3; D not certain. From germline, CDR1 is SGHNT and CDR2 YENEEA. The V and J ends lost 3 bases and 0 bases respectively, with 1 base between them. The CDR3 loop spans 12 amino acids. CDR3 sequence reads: CASSLSTDTQYF. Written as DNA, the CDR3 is TGTGCCAGCAGCTTGAGCACAGATACGCAGTATTTT.

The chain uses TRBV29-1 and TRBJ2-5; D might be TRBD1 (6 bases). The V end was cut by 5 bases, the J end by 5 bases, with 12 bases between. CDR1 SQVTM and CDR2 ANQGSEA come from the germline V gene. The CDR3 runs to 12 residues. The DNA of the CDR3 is TGCAGCGTTTTAAGGGGGTTGGAGACCCAGTACTTC. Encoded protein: CSVLRGLETQYF.

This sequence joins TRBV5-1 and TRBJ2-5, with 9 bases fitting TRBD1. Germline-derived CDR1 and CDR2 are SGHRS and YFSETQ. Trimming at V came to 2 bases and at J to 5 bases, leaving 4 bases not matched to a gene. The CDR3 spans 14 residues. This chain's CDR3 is CASSLTGTGETQYF. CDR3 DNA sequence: TGCGCCAGCAGCTTAACCGGGACAGGGGAGACCCAGTACTTC.

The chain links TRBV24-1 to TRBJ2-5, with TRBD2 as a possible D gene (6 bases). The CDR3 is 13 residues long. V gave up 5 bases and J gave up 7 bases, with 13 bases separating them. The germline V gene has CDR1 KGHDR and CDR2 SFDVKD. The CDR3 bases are TGTGCCACCAGTGGCGGGGCCGGGGGGACCCAGTACTTC. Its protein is CATSGGAGGTQYF.

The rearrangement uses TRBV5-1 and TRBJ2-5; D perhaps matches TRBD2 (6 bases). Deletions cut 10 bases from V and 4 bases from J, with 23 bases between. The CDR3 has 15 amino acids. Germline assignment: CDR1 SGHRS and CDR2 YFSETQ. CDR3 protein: CAAGIGPGGRETQYF. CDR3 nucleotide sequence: TGCGCCGCCGGGATTGGACCCGGGGGAAGAGAGACCCAGTACTTC.

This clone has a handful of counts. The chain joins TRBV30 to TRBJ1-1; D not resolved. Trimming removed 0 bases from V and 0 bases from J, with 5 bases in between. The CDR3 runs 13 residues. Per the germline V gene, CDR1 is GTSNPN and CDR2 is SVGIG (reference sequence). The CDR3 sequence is CAWSVQMNTEAFF. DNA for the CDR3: TGTGCCTGGAGTGTACAAATGAACACTGAAGCTTTCTTT. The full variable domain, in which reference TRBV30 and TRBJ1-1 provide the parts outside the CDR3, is SQTIHQWPATLVQPVGSPLSLECTVEGTSNPNLYWYRQAAGRGLQLLFYSVGIGQISSEVPQNLSASRPQDRQFILSSKKLLLSDSGFYLCAWSVQMNTEAFFGQGTRLTVV.